These 18 T cell receptor beta chains share one sample of origin, sequenced in a study of T cells after yellow fever vaccination. One entry per CDR3 protein, called by TCRdb with MiXCR from the 5' RACE reads. The table includes fewer than 450,000 distinct CDR3 sequences, roughly 4% detected once. Sample: PBMCs, taken 5 days after the yellow fever booster vaccination. Receptors were obtained from a man aged 18 to 29 who received the YFV17D yellow fever vaccine.

This clonotype was recorded at least ten times. The rearrangement joins TRBV7-9 to TRBJ2-7; TRBD2 matches at 7 bases. Trimming cost V 5 bases and J 0 bases; bases outside gene matches: 1. The germline gives CDR1 SEHNR, CDR2 FQNEAQ (reference sequence). CDR3 length: 13 amino acids. The CDR3 DNA reads as TGTGCCAGCAGCCCGGGGGGCTCCTACGAGCAGTACTTC. This codes for CASSPGGSYEQYF. Full variable domain (remainder filled in from reference TRBV7-9 and TRBJ2-7): DTGVSQNPRHKITKRGQNVTFRCDPISEHNRLYWYRQTLGQGPEFLTYFQNEAQLEKSRLLSDRFSAERPKGSFSTLEIQRTEQGDSAMYLCASSPGGSYEQYFGPGTRLTVT.

V gene TRBV19 combines with J gene TRBJ1-1, with TRBD1 matching over 7 bases. J gave up 1 base and V 4 bases, and 9 bases lay outside the gene matches. Per the germline V gene, CDR1 is LNHDA and CDR2 is SQIVND (reference sequence). This CDR3 contains 16 residues. The CDR3 spells CASSTTRQGRNTEAFF. In DNA form, the CDR3 reads TGTGCCAGTAGTACAACTAGACAGGGCCGGAACACTGAAGCTTTCTTT.

This clonotype was detected ten times or more. The V gene is TRBV4-3, the J gene TRBJ2-1; 9 bases are shared with TRBD2. CDR3 length: 19 residues. Germline V gives CDR1 LGHNA, CDR2 YSLEER. V trimming: 1 base; J trimming: 5 bases; junction bases outside the gene matches: 15. CDR3 sequence (DNA): TGCGCCAGCAGCCAAGGAACTACGACTGCGGGGGGGCCGCACAATGAGCAGTTCTTC. Its translation is CASSQGTTTAGGPHNEQFF.

This clonotype was seen a few times. The chain employs TRBV29-1 and TRBJ1-2; D call uncertain. The V gene lost 3 bases and the J gene lost 4 bases, with 9 bases spanning the gap. This CDR3 spans 12 amino acids. Germline assignment: CDR1 SQVTM and CDR2 ANQGSEA. The CDR3 protein is CSVDVGSYGYTF. The CDR3 nucleotides are TGCAGCGTTGATGTTGGGAGCTATGGCTACACCTTC.

This clonotype was observed a few times. The chain uses TRBV15 and TRBJ2-1, with 7 bases matching TRBD1. Trimming removed 4 bases from V and 0 bases from J; junction bases left unmatched: 9. The germline V gene has CDR1 LNHNV and CDR2 YYDKDF (reference sequence). The CDR3 length is 17 residues. As DNA, the CDR3 is TGTGCCACCAGCAATACCGGGACAGCCTTCTCCTACAATGAGCAGTTCTTC. Translated, it gives CATSNTGTAFSYNEQFF.

This clonotype was recorded a few times. V is TRBV11-3 and J is TRBJ1-1; no firm D call. Germline CDR1 SGHNT, CDR2 YENEEA. This CDR3 has 14 amino acids. V shed 5 bases and J shed 0 bases, with 10 bases lying between them. The CDR3 DNA sequence: TGTGCCAGCAGCGCTTCGAGGTTGAACACTGAAGCTTTCTTT. Translated, it gives CASSASRLNTEAFF. Supplemented by reference TRBV11-3 and TRBJ1-1, the full variable domain reads EAGVVQSPRYKIIEKKQPVAFWCNPISGHNTLYWYLQNLGQGPELLIRYENEEAVDDSQLPKDRFSAERLKGVDSTLKIQPAELGDSAVYLCASSASRLNTEAFFGQGTRLTVV.

This clonotype was seen only a few times. The CDR3 DNA follows: TGTGCCAGCAGCTTGAGACAGGGAGGAGGCGATGAGCAGTTCTTC. Translating it yields CASSLRQGGGDEQFF. The rearrangement links TRBV7-9 to TRBJ2-1, with D maybe TRBD1 (7 bases). Germline V gene data show CDR1 as SEHNR and CDR2 as FQNEAQ (reference sequence). The CDR3 loop spans 15 amino acids. The V end lost 3 bases, the J end lost 8 bases, and 17 bases lay between the germline ends.

This clonotype was counted many times. The chain couples TRBV10-2 to TRBJ2-7, with D perhaps assigned TRBD1 or TRBD2 (5 bases each). The germline CDR1 and CDR2 sequences are WSHSY and SAAADI. V dropped 0 bases and J dropped 12 bases, with 12 bases sitting between them. The CDR3 length is 12 residues. The CDR3 reads CASSESIVGRYV. The CDR3 DNA is TGCGCCAGCAGTGAGTCGATAGTGGGACGGTACGTC.

This clonotype was picked up a small number of times. J is TRBJ2-5 and V is TRBV3-1; possible D gene TRBD2, 6 bases. V dropped 5 bases and J dropped 7 bases, with 14 bases sitting between them. In germline, CDR1 is LGHDT, CDR2 YNNKEL (reference sequence). This CDR3 region has 13 residues. CDR3 region: CASSYGTPGTQYF. The CDR3 DNA reads TGTGCCAGCAGCTATGGGACTCCGGGGACCCAGTACTTC.

This sequence joins TRBV20-1 and TRBJ1-4; 8 bases fit TRBD1. V trimming: 2 bases; J trimming: 3 bases; junction bases outside the gene matches: 2. Germline V gives CDR1 DFQATT, CDR2 SNEGSKA (reference sequence). The CDR3 runs to 14 residues. The chain's CDR3 is CSARQGAANEKLFF. CDR3 nucleotide sequence: TGCAGTGCTAGACAGGGGGCTGCTAATGAAAAACTGTTTTTT.

This clonotype was recorded at least ten times. This chain joins TRBV4-1 and TRBJ1-1, with D uncertain. Germline CDR1 is MGHRA and CDR2 is YSYEKL. This CDR3 contains 16 residues. V shed 6 bases and J shed 6 bases, with 23 bases lying between them. DNA for the CDR3: TGCGCCAGCAGAAAGCGACTGGGCTGGGGTGCTGCTGAAGCTTTCTTT. Translation gives CASRKRLGWGAAEAFF.

This clonotype was seen a handful of times. The V call is TRBV10-3, the J call TRBJ2-1, with 9 bases identical to TRBD1. Trimming at V came to 5 bases and at J to 8 bases, leaving 7 bases not matched to a gene. CDR3 size: 14 residues. Germline CDR1 is ENHRY and CDR2 is SYGVKD. DNA of the CDR3: TGTGCCATCAGTTTGGGACAGGGTATCGATGAGCAGTTCTTC. Amino acid sequence: CAISLGQGIDEQFF.

This CDR3 is CASSWTGDNTEAFF. The CDR3 nucleotides read TGTGCCAGCAGCTGGACGGGAGATAACACTGAAGCTTTCTTT. The chain uses TRBV5-4 and TRBJ1-1; D not resolved. The germline CDR1 and CDR2 sequences are SGHNT and YYREEE (reference sequence). The CDR3 is made up of 14 amino acids. Trimming took 3 bases from V and 2 from J, leaving 11 bases between them. Full variable domain (rest looked up from reference TRBV5-4 and TRBJ1-1): ETGVTQSPTHLIKTRGQQVTLRCSSQSGHNTVSWYQQALGQGPQFIFQYYREEENGRGNFPPRFSGLQFPNYSSELNVNALELDDSALYLCASSWTGDNTEAFFGQGTRLTVV.

The chain joins TRBV5-4 to TRBJ2-3; D unresolved. Germline assignment: CDR1 SGHNT and CDR2 YYREEE (reference sequence). The CDR3 contains 15 residues. Trimming removed 7 bases from V and 2 bases from J, with 17 bases in between. CDR3 region: CASGSHTTNTDTQYF. CDR3 DNA: TGTGCCAGCGGCTCTCACACCACCAACACAGATACGCAGTATTTT.

This clonotype was recorded at least ten times. The rearrangement links TRBV4-2 to TRBJ1-1, with D unresolved. In germline, CDR1 is LGHNA, CDR2 YNFKEQ. Trimming stripped 0 bases from V and 0 bases from J, with 14 bases between. CDR3 length: 17 residues. CDR3 region: CASSQDRHFPMNTEAFF. In DNA form, the CDR3 reads TGTGCCAGCAGCCAAGATCGTCACTTCCCCATGAACACTGAAGCTTTCTTT.

There are many counts of this clonotype. The chain has TRBV9 and TRBJ2-2; the D gene is possibly TRBD2 (5 bases). The V end lost 0 bases, the J end lost 7 bases, and 10 bases lay between the germline ends. The CDR3 is made up of 14 amino acids. Germline CDR1 reads SGDLS; CDR2 reads YYNGEE. CDR3 bases: TGTGCCAGCAGCGTAGCTTACCGGGGCGGGGAGCTGTTTTTT. Protein product: CASSVAYRGGELFF.

This clonotype has just a few counts. The chain carries TRBV14 and TRBJ1-1; D ambiguous. Per germline, CDR1 SGHDN and CDR2 FVKESK. The CDR3 consists of 12 residues. The V gene lost 4 bases and the J gene lost 6 bases, with 9 bases spanning the gap. The CDR3 reads CASSPEFAEAFF. CDR3 DNA sequence: TGTGCCAGCAGCCCCGAGTTCGCTGAAGCTTTCTTT.

This clonotype occurred a few times. The chain joins TRBV7-9 to TRBJ1-2; 7 bases line up with TRBD1. The CDR3 contains 15 residues. Trimming took 2 bases from V and 3 from J; bases not matched to a gene: 6. The germline V gene has CDR1 SEHNR and CDR2 FQNEAQ (reference sequence). CDR3 region: CASSLIPTGDYGYTF. DNA of the CDR3: TGTGCCAGCAGCTTAATCCCCACAGGGGACTATGGCTACACCTTC. Full variable domain (remainder filled in from reference TRBV7-9 and TRBJ1-2): DTGVSQNPRHKITKRGQNVTFRCDPISEHNRLYWYRQTLGQGPEFLTYFQNEAQLEKSRLLSDRFSAERPKGSFSTLEIQRTEQGDSAMYLCASSLIPTGDYGYTFGSGTRLTVV.